The clone carrying this T cell receptor (beta chain) has at least ten counts. Its antigen is unidentified. A junction boundary mismatches the germline segment, possibly from a read error. This entry belongs to a study of post-analysis software for immune sequencing data. As for the study in general: The disease courses covered relapsing-remitting, secondary progressive and progressive-relapsing multiple sclerosis. General observations from the study: Patients used a few TRBV segments, including TRBV5-6, TRBV5-1 and TRBV20-1, more often than controls. The normalized Chao1 diversity of multiple sclerosis patients was significantly lower than that of controls. With F measure, samples from one preparation batch clustered together strongly.

Germline V gene sequence: CDR1 KGHDR, CDR2 SFDVKD. The CDR3 length is 19 residues. Unique molecular identifiers featured in each of the TCR beta cDNA libraries. The source material, roughly 0.9 to 11 million T cells, gave rise to roughly 500,000 cDNA molecules. TCRdb re-called the PCR reads with MiXCR, one entry per CDR3 protein. The data show a few hundred thousand distinct CDR3 sequences, with 36% seen just once and approximately 4.6% held by the top ten. V and J are TRBV24-1 and TRBJ2-5; 15 nucleotides agree with TRBD2. The source is a girl between 5 and 17 years old with multiple sclerosis. The sample was blood. The CDR3 sequence: CGTSEPPGLAGGPQETQYF. The CDR3 DNA sequence: TGTGGCACCAGTGAGCCCCCGGGACTAGCGGGAGGCCCCCAAGAGACCCAGTACTTC.